These T cell receptor beta chains were read from a single sample in a study of T cell changes during pregnancy in multiple sclerosis. Using immunoSEQ multiplex PCR, the repertoire was profiled, and TCRdb retains in-frame clones only, with some absent. The table shows 70,000 to 90,000 clones, with just under 95% occurring only once. Sequenced material: peripheral blood, taken in the second trimester of pregnancy. These receptors were collected from a female donor in good health, enrolled as a control in a pregnancy study. CDR3s include the opening cysteine and the closing phenylalanine or tryptophan. Fields, in order: CDR3 protein, CDR3 DNA, D gene, J gene, V gene, clone size. D genes are given only for firm matches. Size tells how often a clone was seen (once, few, many) or the class of an expanded clone, and some rows leave it out.

CDR3aa: CASSNRPTGEYGYTF
CDR3nt: TGTGCCAGTAGCAATCGACCGACAGGGGAATATGGCTACACCTTC
d_gene: TRBD1
j_gene: TRBJ1-2
v_gene: TRBV19
abundance: -

CDR3aa: CASSSQVSPNQPQHF
CDR3nt: TGTGCCAGCAGCTCACAGGTTAGCCCCAATCAGCCCCAGCATTTT
d_gene: -
j_gene: TRBJ1-5
v_gene: TRBV11-2
abundance: -

CDR3aa: CASSQEKGQDTEAFF
CDR3nt: TGCGCCAGCAGCCAAGAGAAGGGGCAAGACACTGAAGCTTTCTTT
d_gene: -
j_gene: TRBJ1-1
v_gene: TRBV4-1
abundance: -

CDR3aa: CASSWTGANQPQHF
CDR3nt: TGTGCCAGCAGCTGGACAGGGGCGAATCAGCCCCAGCATTTT
d_gene: TRBD1
j_gene: TRBJ1-5
v_gene: TRBV27
abundance: -

CDR3aa: CASSVIQENTEAFF
CDR3nt: TGTGCCAGCAGTGTAATACAGGAGAACACTGAAGCTTTCTTT
d_gene: -
j_gene: TRBJ1-1
v_gene: TRBV2
abundance: -

CDR3aa: CSVEGSGFDNEQFF
CDR3nt: TGCAGCGTTGAGGGTAGCGGGTTCGACAATGAGCAGTTCTTC
d_gene: TRBD2
j_gene: TRBJ2-1
v_gene: TRBV29-1
abundance: -

CDR3aa: CASSLGTSGGAAGEQFF
CDR3nt: TGTGCCAGCAGCTTAGGGACTAGCGGGGGGGCGGCCGGTGAGCAGTTCTTC
d_gene: TRBD2
j_gene: TRBJ2-1
v_gene: TRBV5-4
abundance: -

CDR3aa: CASSLGGQGSGEQYF
CDR3nt: TGTGCCAGCAGCTTGGGGGGACAGGGGTCGGGCGAGCAGTACTTC
d_gene: TRBD1
j_gene: TRBJ2-7
v_gene: TRBV5-4
abundance: -

CDR3aa: CAWSTRTGAGYTF
CDR3nt: TGTGCCTGGAGTACCCGGACAGGCGCGGGCTACACCTTC
d_gene: TRBD1
j_gene: TRBJ1-2
v_gene: TRBV30
abundance: -

CDR3aa: CASSLTGLGEQFF
CDR3nt: TGTGCTAGCAGCTTAACCGGACTGGGTGAGCAGTTCTTC
d_gene: -
j_gene: TRBJ2-1
v_gene: TRBV7-7
abundance: -

CDR3aa: CASSENPYANTGELFF
CDR3nt: TGTGCCAGCAGTGAAAACCCCTACGCGAACACCGGGGAGCTGTTTTTT
d_gene: -
j_gene: TRBJ2-2
v_gene: TRBV6-1
abundance: -

CDR3aa: CASSPRGTKRIYEQYF
CDR3nt: TGTGCCAGCTCACCACGTGGGACAAAAAGGATCTACGAGCAGTACTTC
d_gene: -
j_gene: TRBJ2-7
v_gene: TRBV18
abundance: -

CDR3aa: CASSHNSGGSGYTF
CDR3nt: TGTGCCAGCAGCCATAATTCAGGGGGCTCTGGCTACACCTTC
d_gene: TRBD1
j_gene: TRBJ1-2
v_gene: TRBV7-9
abundance: -

CDR3aa: CASSSGLAGGYEQYF
CDR3nt: TGTGCCAGCAGCTCCGGACTAGCGGGGGGCTACGAGCAGTACTTC
d_gene: TRBD2
j_gene: TRBJ2-7
v_gene: TRBV5-4
abundance: -

CDR3aa: CASSIIWGGDAEEQFF
CDR3nt: TGTGCCAGTAGTATAATTTGGGGGGGCGATGCAGAAGAGCAGTTCTTC
d_gene: -
j_gene: TRBJ2-1
v_gene: TRBV19
abundance: -

CDR3aa: CASSLQGSNTEAFF
CDR3nt: TGTGCCAGCAGTTTACAGGGGTCGAACACTGAAGCTTTCTTT
d_gene: -
j_gene: TRBJ1-1
v_gene: TRBV27
abundance: once

CDR3aa: CASSATGGLGGYTF
CDR3nt: TGTGCCAGCAGCGCGACAGGGGGCCTCGGTGGCTACACCTTC
d_gene: TRBD1
j_gene: TRBJ1-2
v_gene: TRBV11-2
abundance: -

CDR3aa: CASRRENTIYF
CDR3nt: TGTGCCAGCAGACGAGAAAACACCATATATTTT
d_gene: -
j_gene: TRBJ1-3
v_gene: TRBV2
abundance: once

CDR3aa: CASSRQRTATNEKLFF
CDR3nt: TGTGCCAGCAGCCGACAGCGGACAGCAACTAATGAAAAACTGTTTTTT
d_gene: -
j_gene: TRBJ1-4
v_gene: TRBV5-5
abundance: once

CDR3aa: CASSLPTGYNEQFF
CDR3nt: TGCGCCAGCAGCTTGCCGACAGGGTACAATGAGCAGTTCTTC
d_gene: TRBD1
j_gene: TRBJ2-1
v_gene: TRBV5-1
abundance: -

CDR3aa: CASSEHRKAGADTQYF
CDR3nt: TGCGCCAGCAGCGAACATCGGAAAGCGGGGGCAGATACGCAGTATTTT
d_gene: TRBD2
j_gene: TRBJ2-3
v_gene: TRBV4-1
abundance: -

CDR3aa: CASSLGASGGFNEQFF
CDR3nt: TGTGCCAGCAGCTTAGGGGCTAGCGGGGGGTTCAATGAGCAGTTCTTC
d_gene: TRBD2
j_gene: TRBJ2-1
v_gene: TRBV7-3
abundance: -

CDR3aa: CASSIDRENTEAFF
CDR3nt: TGTGCCAGCAGCATAGACAGGGAGAACACTGAAGCTTTCTTT
d_gene: TRBD1
j_gene: TRBJ1-1
v_gene: TRBV6-5
abundance: few

CDR3aa: CASSQDRLAGLGDTQYF
CDR3nt: TGCGCCAGCAGCCAAGATAGGCTAGCGGGGCTGGGGGATACGCAGTATTTT
d_gene: TRBD2
j_gene: TRBJ2-3
v_gene: TRBV4-3
abundance: once

CDR3aa: CATSRGGGRTEAFF
CDR3nt: TGTGCCACCAGCAGAGGAGGGGGTCGGACTGAAGCTTTCTTT
d_gene: -
j_gene: TRBJ1-1
v_gene: TRBV15
abundance: once

CDR3aa: CASSISSTDTQYF
CDR3nt: TGTGCCAGCAGTATTTCAAGCACAGATACGCAGTATTTT
d_gene: -
j_gene: TRBJ2-3
v_gene: TRBV25-1
abundance: -

CDR3aa: CASSAQTGTHSTDTQYF
CDR3nt: TGTGCCAGCAGCGCCCAAACCGGGACACATAGCACAGATACGCAGTATTTT
d_gene: -
j_gene: TRBJ2-3
v_gene: TRBV9
abundance: once

CDR3aa: CSVPGQMNTEAFF
CDR3nt: TGCAGCGTACCGGGACAGATGAACACTGAAGCTTTCTTT
d_gene: TRBD1
j_gene: TRBJ1-1
v_gene: TRBV29-1
abundance: -

CDR3aa: CAWSAYYNEQFF
CDR3nt: TGTGCCTGGAGTGCGTACTACAATGAGCAGTTCTTC
d_gene: -
j_gene: TRBJ2-1
v_gene: TRBV30
abundance: -

CDR3aa: CASGTLADTQYF
CDR3nt: TGTGCTAGTGGTACTCTAGCAGATACGCAGTATTTT
d_gene: -
j_gene: TRBJ2-3
v_gene: TRBV12-5
abundance: -

CDR3aa: CASSSLTGSGANVLTF
CDR3nt: TGTGCCAGCAGCTCATTAACAGGTTCTGGGGCCAACGTCCTGACTTTC
d_gene: -
j_gene: TRBJ2-6
v_gene: TRBV9
abundance: -

CDR3aa: CASSAAGGVAEKLFF
CDR3nt: TGTGCCAGCAGCGCCGCAGGGGGCGTAGCTGAAAAACTGTTTTTT
d_gene: TRBD1
j_gene: TRBJ1-4
v_gene: TRBV5-6
abundance: once

CDR3aa: CASSLERGQPQHF
CDR3nt: TGTGCCAGCAGCTTGGAAAGGGGTCAGCCCCAGCATTTT
d_gene: -
j_gene: TRBJ1-5
v_gene: TRBV5-8
abundance: -

CDR3aa: CASSQDIMRGPYNEQFF
CDR3nt: TGCGCCAGCAGCCAAGATATAATGAGGGGGCCGTACAATGAGCAGTTCTTC
d_gene: TRBD1
j_gene: TRBJ2-1
v_gene: TRBV4-3
abundance: -

CDR3aa: CASRGGTEAFF
CDR3nt: TGTGCCAGCAGGGGGGGCACTGAAGCTTTCTTT
d_gene: -
j_gene: TRBJ1-1
v_gene: TRBV7-3
abundance: -

CDR3aa: CASTTRRALSYEQYF
CDR3nt: TGTGCCAGCACGACAAGAAGAGCCCTCTCCTACGAGCAGTACTTC
d_gene: -
j_gene: TRBJ2-7
v_gene: TRBV28
abundance: -

CDR3aa: CASSLNRAAGYTF
CDR3nt: TGTGCCAGCAGTTTAAACAGGGCGGCCGGCTACACCTTC
d_gene: -
j_gene: TRBJ1-2
v_gene: TRBV27
abundance: -

CDR3aa: CASSRGQTNTEAFF
CDR3nt: TGTGCCAGTAGTAGGGGACAGACGAACACTGAAGCTTTCTTT
d_gene: TRBD1
j_gene: TRBJ1-1
v_gene: TRBV19
abundance: once

CDR3aa: CASSPDRSRSTDTQYF
CDR3nt: TGTGCCAGCTCACCAGACAGGAGCCGGAGCACAGATACGCAGTATTTT
d_gene: -
j_gene: TRBJ2-3
v_gene: TRBV18
abundance: -

CDR3aa: CASSVAGEQPQHF
CDR3nt: TGTGCCAGCAGCGTAGCTGGGGAGCAGCCCCAGCATTTT
d_gene: -
j_gene: TRBJ1-5
v_gene: TRBV9
abundance: -

CDR3aa: CASSRDRDSGANVLTF
CDR3nt: TGTGCCAGCAGTAGGGACAGAGACTCTGGGGCCAACGTCCTGACTTTC
d_gene: TRBD1
j_gene: TRBJ2-6
v_gene: TRBV7-2
abundance: -

CDR3aa: CAWIDRVDSPLHF
CDR3nt: TGTGCCTGGATTGACAGGGTCGATTCACCCCTCCACTTT
d_gene: TRBD1
j_gene: TRBJ1-6
v_gene: TRBV30
abundance: -

CDR3aa: CATASVYGYTF
CDR3nt: TGTGCAACAGCTTCGGTTTATGGCTACACCTTC
d_gene: -
j_gene: TRBJ1-2
v_gene: TRBV6-5
abundance: -

CDR3aa: CASSQGSGQPQHF
CDR3nt: TGTGCCAGCAGTCAGGGTTCTGGTCAGCCCCAGCATTTT
d_gene: -
j_gene: TRBJ1-5
v_gene: TRBV6-6
abundance: -

CDR3aa: CASSLIGVNTEAFF
CDR3nt: TGTGCCAGCAGCTTAATAGGGGTGAACACTGAAGCTTTCTTT
d_gene: -
j_gene: TRBJ1-1
v_gene: TRBV11-2
abundance: few

CDR3aa: CASSQTRRISNYGYTF
CDR3nt: TGTGCCAGCAGTCAAACACGGAGAATATCTAACTATGGCTACACCTTC
d_gene: -
j_gene: TRBJ1-2
v_gene: TRBV6-6
abundance: -

CDR3aa: CASRGTANSPLHF
CDR3nt: TGTGCCAGCAGGGGGACAGCTAATTCACCCCTCCACTTT
d_gene: TRBD1
j_gene: TRBJ1-6
v_gene: TRBV2
abundance: -